Shown below are 32 T cell receptor beta chains from a single sample sequenced in a study of shared clonotypes between healthy human individuals. Clones were read by immunoSEQ multiplex PCR, and TCRdb kept only the in-frame ones, dropping some. The data contain about 800,000 clones, just over 95% of them seen just once; the ten biggest clones take up over 0.2%. Naivety among CD8 cells was defined by CD45RO negativity and positive CCR7 selection, thereby excluding terminally differentiated effector memory CD45RA+ cells. The sequenced sample consisted of naive CD8+ T cells sorted from blood. The receptors originated from a man in his thirties or forties in good health.

This chain links TRBV9 with TRBJ1-5; 7 bases are a match to TRBD1. The germline V gene encodes CDR1 SGDLS and CDR2 YYNGEE. Germline trimming cut 0 bases from V and 0 bases from J; bases unmatched to any gene: 3. This CDR3 contains 16 residues. This CDR3 reads CASSVGTGDSNQPQHF. Here the CDR3 DNA reads TGTGCCAGCAGCGTAGGAACAGGGGATAGCAATCAGCCCCAGCATTTT.

This sequence joins TRBV28 and TRBJ2-1, with D possibly being TRBD2 (5 bases). The ends were cut back, 2 bases at V and 7 bases at J, with 9 bases in the middle. The CDR3 is 13 residues long. The germline V gene encodes CDR1 MDHEN and CDR2 SYDVKM. The CDR3 reads CASSLPGLNEQFF. In nucleotides, the CDR3 is TGTGCCAGCAGTTTACCCGGACTTAATGAGCAGTTCTTC.

CDR3 in amino acids: CASSERRVSVEQFF. Here the CDR3 DNA reads TGTGCCAGCAGTGAGAGGCGGGTGAGCGTGGAGCAGTTCTTC. This sequence joins TRBV6-1 and TRBJ2-1, with D possibly matching TRBD2 (5 bases). Germline loops: CDR1 MNHNS, CDR2 SASEGT. The V end was cut by 3 bases, the J end by 10 bases, with 16 bases between. CDR3 size: 14 residues.

The chain links TRBV28 to TRBJ1-2, with 8 bases fitting TRBD1. V lost 2 bases to trimming and J lost 6 bases; unmatched junction nucleotides: 8. This CDR3 spans 15 amino acids. Looked up from germline, CDR1 is MDHEN and CDR2 is SYDVKM. The CDR3 loop reads CASSLSRGLGDGYTF. DNA for the CDR3: TGTGCCAGCAGTTTAAGCAGGGGGCTAGGAGATGGCTACACCTTC.

The chain recombines TRBV7-9 with TRBJ1-4; D is uncertain. This CDR3 is 14 amino acids long. The V and J ends lost 5 bases and 8 bases respectively, with 15 bases between them. The V gene's germline CDR1 is SEHNR and CDR2 FQNEAQ (reference sequence). CDR3 nucleotide sequence: TGTGCCAGCAGCCTCCAGGAGGAAGACGAAAAACTGTTTTTT. This translates into CASSLQEEDEKLFF.

V usage is TRBV7-9 and J usage is TRBJ1-4; 9 bases fit TRBD1. From germline, CDR1 is SEHNR and CDR2 FQNEAQ (reference sequence). J was trimmed by 2 bases and V by 6 bases; bases with no gene match: 7. The CDR3 is 16 amino acids. The CDR3 here is CASSPPDRGTNEKLFF. In DNA form, the CDR3 reads TGTGCCAGCAGTCCGCCAGACAGGGGGACTAATGAAAAACTGTTTTTT.

This chain connects TRBV14 to TRBJ1-1, with 8 bases fitting TRBD1. The trim removed 4 bases at V and 5 bases at J, leaving 6 bases unmatched. Germline V lookup: CDR1 SGHDN, CDR2 FVKESK. This CDR3 contains 14 residues. The CDR3 here is CASSPSRTGTEAFF. The CDR3, as DNA: TGTGCCAGCAGCCCCTCTAGGACAGGGACTGAAGCTTTCTTT.

The J gene is TRBJ2-7, the V gene TRBV28, with 13 bases aligning to TRBD2. The CDR3 contains 13 residues. Looked up from germline, CDR1 is MDHEN and CDR2 is SYDVKM. The J segment lost 2 bases and the V segment lost 11 bases, leaving 3 bases of the junction unmatched. Written as DNA, the CDR3 is TGTGCCGCAGGGACTAGCGGGACCTACGAGCAGTACTTC. It specifies CAAGTSGTYEQYF.

Turning to this clone: The same CDR3 is also encoded by other DNA sequences in this sample. This chain connects TRBV5-1 to TRBJ2-7; D is unclear. Per the germline V gene, CDR1 is SGHRS and CDR2 is YFSETQ. Trimming took off 0 bases at V and 6 bases at J, with 4 bases between the two ends. The CDR3 is made up of 11 amino acids. The CDR3 DNA reads TGCGCCAGCAGCTTGGGCACCGAGCAGTACTTC. It is translated as CASSLGTEQYF.

A single count supports this clone. The chain has TRBV7-8 and TRBJ2-7; TRBD2 might be the D (6 bases). V lost 3 bases and J 4 bases, leaving 10 bases between the germline ends. Germline V gene data show CDR1 as SGHVS and CDR2 as FQNEAQ. CDR3 size: 13 residues. CDR3 DNA sequence: TGTGCCAGCAGCTTGGGGGAGGAGTACGAGCAGTACTTC. Translated: CASSLGEEYEQYF.

This clone was seen once. The chain couples TRBV30 to TRBJ2-3, with 7 bases lining up with TRBD2. The V and J ends lost 0 bases and 4 bases, in that order; junction bases with no gene match: 4. Per germline, CDR1 GTSNPN and CDR2 SVGIG (reference sequence). CDR3 length equals 14 residues. CDR3: CAWSVASGADTQYF. The CDR3 DNA reads as TGTGCCTGGAGTGTTGCTAGCGGAGCAGATACGCAGTATTTT.

J is TRBJ2-1 and V is TRBV29-1; 8 bases are shared with TRBD2. V gave up 7 bases and J gave up 3 bases; unmatched junction bases: 17. CDR3 length: 17 amino acids. Germline loops: CDR1 SQVTM, CDR2 ANQGSEA. CDR3 residues: CSGQGSPGLGVYNEQFF. CDR3 bases: TGCAGCGGCCAGGGATCACCGGGACTAGGGGTCTACAATGAGCAGTTCTTC.

The rearrangement uses TRBV28 and TRBJ1-1; the match to TRBD1 covers 9 bases. The CDR3 is 16 amino acids. Germline trimming cut 1 base from V and 1 base from J; bases unmatched to any gene: 4. From germline, CDR1 is MDHEN and CDR2 SYDVKM. This CDR3 is CASSLFGDRENTEAFF. CDR3 sequence (DNA): TGTGCCAGCAGTTTATTCGGGGACAGGGAGAACACTGAAGCTTTCTTT.

This rearrangement joins TRBV9 to TRBJ2-1; maybe TRBD1 (5 bases). Germline CDR1 is SGDLS and CDR2 is YYNGEE. The CDR3 runs to 15 residues. V lost 0 bases, J lost 7 bases, and 14 bases lay in between. CDR3: CASSVEGRVGNEQFF. The CDR3 nucleotides read TGTGCCAGCAGCGTAGAGGGCAGGGTTGGGAATGAGCAGTTCTTC.

The rearrangement uses TRBV7-9 and TRBJ2-1; 13 bases map to TRBD2. The CDR3 consists of 16 residues. Looked up from germline, CDR1 is SEHNR and CDR2 is FQNEAQ (reference sequence). V lost 3 bases and J lost 7; bases outside the gene matches: 6. This CDR3 is CASSFPGLAGSNEQFF. The CDR3 DNA follows: TGTGCCAGCAGCTTCCCGGGACTAGCGGGATCGAATGAGCAGTTCTTC.

The CDR3 here is CSVEGLAGEYEQYF. The CDR3 DNA reads as TGCAGCGTTGAAGGGCTAGCGGGAGAGTACGAGCAGTACTTC. This chain links TRBV29-1 with TRBJ2-7; 10 bases map to TRBD2. V gave up 1 base and J gave up 4 bases; unmatched junction bases: 4. Germline V gives CDR1 SQVTM, CDR2 ANQGSEA. This CDR3 region has 14 residues.

V usage is TRBV2 and J usage is TRBJ2-7; D is perhaps TRBD1 (6 bases). V lost 6 bases and J 0 bases, leaving 9 bases between the germline ends. CDR1 and CDR2 (germline): SNHLY, FYNNEI. The CDR3 has 13 residues. DNA for the CDR3: TGTGCCAGCAGCCTCAGGGGCTCCTACGAGCAGTACTTC. This codes for CASSLRGSYEQYF.

This sequence joins TRBV28 and TRBJ2-3; 9 nucleotides agree with TRBD2. The CDR3 sequence is 16 residues long. Germline loops: CDR1 MDHEN, CDR2 SYDVKM. V trimming: 6 bases; J trimming: 5 bases; junction bases outside the gene matches: 12. CDR3 region: CASRINLREGRDTQYF. Here the CDR3 DNA reads TGTGCCAGCAGGATAAATCTGCGGGAGGGCCGAGATACGCAGTATTTT.

This clone occurred once. The CDR3 nucleotides read TGTGCCAGCAGTTCCGGGACAGGTTATGGAAACACCATATATTTT. This codes for CASSSGTGYGNTIYF. The chain uses TRBV2 and TRBJ1-3; 8 nucleotides match TRBD1. Trimming at V came to 5 bases and at J to 3 bases, leaving 6 bases not matched to a gene. The CDR3 runs to 15 residues. Germline V CDR1 and CDR2: SNHLY, FYNNEI.

Only a few counts were recorded for this clone. The gene calls are TRBV4-1 and TRBJ2-2; D remains ambiguous. V was cut by 2 bases and J by 6 bases, with 13 bases left in between. This CDR3 has 15 amino acids. Per germline, CDR1 MGHRA and CDR2 YSYEKL. The CDR3, as DNA: TGCGCCAGCAGCCAACCGGGTTTGAGCGCCGGGGAGCTGTTTTTT. This encodes CASSQPGLSAGELFF.

The rearrangement links TRBV7-9 to TRBJ2-1, with TRBD1 identical over 10 bases. CDR1 SEHNR and CDR2 FQNEAQ come from the germline V gene (reference sequence). With 2 bases clipped from V and 12 bases from J, the junction kept 4 bases outside the gene matches. This CDR3 spans 13 amino acids. The CDR3 DNA reads TGTGCCAGCAGCTTACCCGGACAGGGGGTGCAGTTCTTC. This translates into CASSLPGQGVQFF. The whole variable domain, remainder taken from reference TRBV7-9 and TRBJ2-1, is DTGVSQNPRHKITKRGQNVTFRCDPISEHNRLYWYRQTLGQGPEFLTYFQNEAQLEKSRLLSDRFSAERPKGSFSTLEIQRTEQGDSAMYLCASSLPGQGVQFFGPGTRLTVL.

The V gene is TRBV27, the J gene TRBJ1-5; the D is unclear. This CDR3 has 20 residues. Trimming removed 6 bases at V and 7 bases at J, with 34 bases between. CDR1 and CDR2 from the germline V gene are MNHEY and SMNVEV (reference sequence). DNA for the CDR3: TGTGCCAGCAGCGACCAACCTAGAGGATTTAGAAATGGTGTGGGGCAGCCCCAGCATTTT. This encodes CASSDQPRGFRNGVGQPQHF.

This chain's CDR3 is CASSQREPGHQQYF. The CDR3, as DNA: TGCGCCAGCAGCCAAAGGGAACCGGGACATCAGCAGTATTTT. The rearrangement links TRBV4-3 to TRBJ2-3; possibly TRBD1 for D (6 bases). CDR1 and CDR2 from the germline V gene are LGHNA and YSLEER. Trimming stripped 2 bases from V and 11 bases from J, with 17 bases between. The CDR3 extends over 14 amino acids.

This chain joins TRBV5-1 and TRBJ2-7; TRBD2 aligns across 7 bases. The CDR3 runs 15 residues. V lost 1 base, J lost 4 bases, and 8 bases stayed unmatched. Per germline, CDR1 SGHRS and CDR2 YFSETQ. CDR3 in DNA: TGCGCCAGCAGCTTGATTTTTGGGGACTATTACGAGCAGTACTTC. Translating it yields CASSLIFGDYYEQYF.

The chain couples TRBV28 to TRBJ2-3, with 7 bases identical to TRBD1. From germline, CDR1 is MDHEN and CDR2 SYDVKM. Trimming at V came to 6 bases and at J to 3 bases, leaving 12 bases not matched to a gene. This CDR3 contains 16 residues. Written as DNA, the CDR3 is TGTGCCAGCAGGCCTAACGACAGGGAGTCTACAGATACGCAGTATTTT. It codes for CASRPNDRESTDTQYF.

The chain uses TRBV28 and TRBJ2-2; no reliable D call. The V end was cut by 4 bases, the J end by 0 bases, with 9 bases between. The CDR3 extends over 15 amino acids. Per germline, CDR1 MDHEN and CDR2 SYDVKM. The CDR3 DNA follows: TGTGCCAGCAGTTCGGAAGTCTCGAACACCGGGGAGCTGTTTTTT. Translating it yields CASSSEVSNTGELFF.

The chain recombines TRBV29-1 with TRBJ2-7, with TRBD1 matching 7 bases. This CDR3 region has 14 residues. Germline V gene lookup returns CDR1 SQVTM and CDR2 ANQGSEA. The J segment lost 6 bases and the V segment lost 4 bases, leaving 12 bases of the junction unmatched. The CDR3 nucleotides are TGCAGCGTTGCTAAGACAGGGTCAGGCGTCGAGCAGTACTTC. Residues: CSVAKTGSGVEQYF.

The rearrangement joins TRBV29-1 to TRBJ2-2, with 9 bases fitting TRBD1. After removal of 3 bases from V and 4 bases from J, the junction contained 6 bases not matched to a gene. The CDR3 sequence is 15 residues long. Per the germline V gene, CDR1 is SQVTM and CDR2 is ANQGSEA. The CDR3 sequence: CSVDTGGRGTGELFF. In DNA form, the CDR3 reads TGCAGCGTTGATACAGGGGGCCGAGGCACCGGGGAGCTGTTTTTT.

This clone was recorded once. The chain joins TRBV10-2 to TRBJ2-3; D may be TRBD1 or TRBD2 (5 bases each). CDR1 and CDR2 (germline): WSHSY, SAAADI. The CDR3 runs to 15 residues. With 6 bases removed from V and 0 bases from J, the gap between germline ends came to 13 bases. CDR3 amino acids: CASSATGTSTDTQYF. CDR3 coding DNA: TGCGCCAGCAGCGCTACGGGGACCAGCACAGATACGCAGTATTTT.

This clone was counted a single time. V and J are TRBV7-6 and TRBJ2-5; 12 nucleotides agree with TRBD2. After removal of 9 bases from V and 1 base from J, the junction contained 6 bases not matched to a gene. The V gene's germline CDR1 is SGHVS and CDR2 FNYEAQ. This CDR3 is built from 15 residues. As DNA, the CDR3 is TGTGCCAGTACACTAGCGGGAGGCGTCCAAGAGACCCAGTACTTC. Translation: CASTLAGGVQETQYF.

This rearrangement joins TRBV11-2 to TRBJ1-1; D uncertain. The CDR3 consists of 16 residues. CDR1 SGHAT and CDR2 FQNNGV come from the germline V gene. Trimming cost V 1 base and J 1 base, with 13 bases left between them. The CDR3 reads CASSLVPYISNTEAFF. CDR3 bases: TGTGCCAGCAGCTTAGTACCGTATATATCGAACACTGAAGCTTTCTTT.

The chain has TRBV27 and TRBJ2-2; 7 bases align to TRBD2. The CDR3 spans 14 residues. In germline, CDR1 is MNHEY, CDR2 SMNVEV (reference sequence). V lost 5 bases to trimming and J lost 1 base; unmatched junction nucleotides: 1. The CDR3 sequence is CASSASGNTGELFF. CDR3 coding DNA: TGTGCCAGCAGTGCTAGCGGGAACACCGGGGAGCTGTTTTTT.